Listed below are T cell receptor beta chains from one sample, sequenced in a study of T cell changes during pregnancy in multiple sclerosis. Clones were sequenced by immunoSEQ multiplex PCR, and TCRdb holds only the in-frame ones, with some missing. This sample has roughly 80,000 clones; about 91% occur once, and the top ten carry 1.4%. The specimen was peripheral blood, collected before pregnancy. These receptors were collected from a female donor with multiple sclerosis, enrolled in a pregnancy study. The CDR3 runs from the conserved cysteine through the conserved F or W. The D gene is left open where the match is weak. Rows may omit the clone size; those that give it use once, few, many or a size class.

>NA|TRBJ2-1|NA|TRBV9
TGTGCCAGCAGCGTATCGAGGGGGTCGGCTGAGCAGTTCTTC
CASSVSRGSAEQFF
>NA|TRBJ1-1|NA|TRBV7-3
TGTGCCAGCAGCTCCGGAGGGAACACTGAAGCTTTCTTT
CASSSGGNTEAFF
>NA|TRBJ1-1|NA|TRBV11-1
TGTGCCAGCAGCCCAAAACAGCCCCGGGGGACTGAAGCTTTCTTT
CASSPKQPRGTEAFF
>NA|TRBJ2-1|NA|TRBV7-9
TGTGCCAGCAGCTACCCGGCGAGGTCGTCAACTTTACTCTTCTTC
CASSYPARSSTLLFF
>NA|TRBJ2-7|TRBD1|TRBV5-1
TGCGCCAGCAGCCCGTCCCTGACAGGGGGCTCCTACGAGCAGTACTTC
CASSPSLTGGSYEQYF
>NA|TRBJ2-5|TRBD1|TRBV7-9
TGTGCCAGCAGCTTAAGAGGGGGCCCAGAGACCCAGTACTTC
CASSLRGGPETQYF
>NA|TRBJ1-2|TRBD1|TRBV5-1
TGCGCCAGCAGACAGGGGTATGGCTACACCTTC
CASRQGYGYTF
>NA|TRBJ1-5|TRBD1|TRBV30
TGTGCCTGGAGTAAAGGGGGCGGAGGCAATCAGCCCCAGCATTTT
CAWSKGGGGNQPQHF
>few|TRBJ1-3|TRBD1|TRBV5-1
TGCGCCAGCAGCGGCGGGACAGGGGACTCTGGAAACACCATATATTTT
CASSGGTGDSGNTIYF
>NA|TRBJ1-5|NA|TRBV6-6
TGTGCCAGCAGTTCAGGGCGAAATCAGCCCCAGCATTTT
CASSSGRNQPQHF
>NA|TRBJ1-1|TRBD1|TRBV18
TGTGCCAGCTCAGCGCAGGGGGTAGAGACTGAAGCTTTCTTT
CASSAQGVETEAFF
>once|TRBJ2-5|NA|TRBV4-1
TGCGCCAGCAGGAGGTGGGCTAGCGCGGCGGAGACCCAGTACTTC
CASRRWASAAETQYF
>NA|TRBJ2-7|TRBD1|TRBV7-9
TGTGCCAGCAGCCACGGACAGGAAAAGTCCTACGAGCAGTACTTC
CASSHGQEKSYEQYF
>NA|TRBJ1-2|TRBD1|TRBV7-9
TGTGCCAGCAGTTATACTGCCGGGACAGGGGGCGCTTCCTATGGCTACACCTTC
CASSYTAGTGGASYGYTF
>NA|TRBJ1-2|NA|TRBV7-9
TGTGCCAGCAGCTTGACAGAGAATGGCTACACCTTC
CASSLTENGYTF
>NA|TRBJ1-3|NA|TRBV9
TGTGCCAGCAGCGTAGGACACAGCTCTGGAAACACCATATATTTT
CASSVGHSSGNTIYF
>NA|TRBJ2-7|NA|TRBV9
TGTGCCAGCAGCGTAGGTGTGGGGGCCTCCTACGAGCAGTACTTC
CASSVGVGASYEQYF
>NA|TRBJ2-7|NA|TRBV12-5
TGTGCTAGTGGTTTGGTACCGGTGGTTTTGCAGTACTTC
CASGLVPVVLQYF
>NA|TRBJ1-3|TRBD1|TRBV2
TGTGCCAGCAGCGTTCAGGGGGCGACTGGAAACACCATATATTTT
CASSVQGATGNTIYF
>NA|TRBJ1-6|NA|TRBV7-9
TGTGCCAGCAGCTTAACCGCGGGACCAGCCTATAATTCACCCCTCCACTTT
CASSLTAGPAYNSPLHF
>NA|TRBJ2-2|TRBD2|TRBV19
TGTGCCAGTCGGGGAGGGTTCAACACCGGGGAGCTGTTTTTT
CASRGGFNTGELFF
>NA|TRBJ1-1|NA|TRBV5-1
TGCGCCAGCAGCTTGGCGCAGGGGTCTGAAGCTTTCTTT
CASSLAQGSEAFF
>NA|TRBJ1-4|NA|TRBV27
TGTGCCAGCAGTTTCCAGGGGTTGAGGGAAAAACTGTTTTTT
CASSFQGLREKLFF
>NA|TRBJ1-2|TRBD1|TRBV5-1
TGCGCCAGCAGCCCGGGACAGGGCCCCTATGGCTACACCTTC
CASSPGQGPYGYTF
>NA|TRBJ2-7|TRBD2|TRBV19
TGTGCCAGTAGTACCCAACTCCCAACTAGCGGGGGATCATACGAGCAGTACTTC
CASSTQLPTSGGSYEQYF
>once|TRBJ1-5|TRBD1|TRBV15
TGTGCCACCAGCAGACAGGGACAGGTCAAAAATCAGCCCCAGCATTTT
CATSRQGQVKNQPQHF
>NA|TRBJ2-3|NA|TRBV7-6
TGTGCCAGCAGCCAGCCCCAGGGCACAGATACGCAGTATTTT
CASSQPQGTDTQYF
>NA|TRBJ2-3|NA|TRBV7-3
TGTGCCAGCAGCTTAACGCTCCGGGATACGCAGTATTTT
CASSLTLRDTQYF
>NA|TRBJ2-5|NA|TRBV9
TGTGCCAGCAGCGAACCGGGAGCCCAAGAGACCCAGTACTTC
CASSEPGAQETQYF
>NA|TRBJ2-1|NA|TRBV12-5
TGTGCTAGTGGTCCCGGGACTGGCAATGAGCAGTTCTTC
CASGPGTGNEQFF
>NA|TRBJ1-1|TRBD1|TRBV18
TGTGCCAGCTCACCCTCGACAGGGGAGAACACTGAAGCTTTCTTT
CASSPSTGENTEAFF
>NA|TRBJ2-7|NA|TRBV10-3
TGTGCCATCAGTGATAACAATCCCTACGAGCAGTACTTC
CAISDNNPYEQYF